Listed below are T cell receptor beta chains from one sample, sequenced in a study of blood T cell repertoires in COVID-19. Sequenced by immunoSEQ multiplex PCR; TCRdb stores in-frame clones only, minus some. The repertoire holds 150,000 or so clones, with around nine tenths as singletons. Sequences were obtained from peripheral blood. These receptors all come from a human donor in a cohort sampled during active COVID-19. Both conserved end residues are part of each CDR3. Fields, in order: clone size, D gene, V gene, J gene, CDR3 length, CDR3 DNA, CDR3 protein. The D gene is left open where the match is weak. Only some rows state a clone size, as once, few, many or a class for expanded clones.

>.|TRBD2|TRBV9|TRBJ2-3|15
TGTGCCAGCAGCACGCGGGGGGCGAGCACAGATACGCAGTATTTT
CASSTRGASTDTQYF
>.|.|TRBV6-6|TRBJ1-6|15
TGTGCCAGCAGTTATGCCCAGGGACTGAGTTCACCCCTCCACTTT
CASSYAQGLSSPLHF
>.|.|TRBV3-1/TRBV3-2|TRBJ2-2|14
TGTGCCAGCAGCCAAGAGCTGGAGGTCCGGGAGCTGTTTTTT
CASSQELEVRELFF
>few|.|TRBV4-1|TRBJ2-1|16
TGCGCCAGCAGCCAAGATGGGGGGAATTCCTACAATGAGCAGTTCTTC
CASSQDGGNSYNEQFF
>.|.|TRBV30|TRBJ1-6|17
TGTGCCTGGAGTGTTGAACGGGGTCCCTCCTATAATTCACCCCTCCACTTT
CAWSVERGPSYNSPLHF
>.|.|TRBV12-3/TRBV12-4|TRBJ2-7|12
TGTGCCAGCAGTGAACAGGGATACGAGCAGTACTTC
CASSEQGYEQYF
>.|.|TRBV18|TRBJ2-5|13
TGTGCCAGCTCACGTCAGGGGATGGAGACCCAGTACTTC
CASSRQGMETQYF
>.|.|TRBV15|TRBJ1-1|16
TGTGCCACCAGCCCAAGATCGGGAGGTTTGAACACTGAAGCTTTCTTT
CATSPRSGGLNTEAFF
>.|.|TRBV11-3|TRBJ1-1|13
TGTGCCAGCAGCTTATATGGAGACACTGAAGCTTTCTTT
CASSLYGDTEAFF
>.|TRBD1|TRBV5-1|TRBJ2-7|14
TGCGCCAGCAGTCCGGGACAGAACTCCTACGAGCAGTACTTC
CASSPGQNSYEQYF
>.|.|TRBV30|TRBJ1-3|16
TGTGCCTGGAGTTCCGGAGGGACCTACTCTGGAAACACCATATATTTT
CAWSSGGTYSGNTIYF
>.|TRBD1|TRBV6-6|TRBJ2-7|13
TGTGCCAGCAGTAAGACAGGGGGCTACGAGCAGTACTTC
CASSKTGGYEQYF
>.|.|TRBV29-1|TRBJ2-3|14
TGCAGCGTTTGTGAAGGAGTTTGCACAGATACGCAGTATTTT
CSVCEGVCTDTQYF
>once|.|TRBV7-9|TRBJ1-1|19
TGTGCCAGCAGCTTATTCCCTCTACCCCGTTCCCTCGCCGACACTGAAGCTTTCTTT
CASSLFPLPRSLADTEAFF
>.|.|TRBV6-2/TRBV6-3|TRBJ2-7|15
TGTGCCAGCAGCCTGGTCTTGAGCCCCACCTACGAGCAGTACTTC
CASSLVLSPTYEQYF
>few|.|TRBV9|TRBJ2-2|18
TGTGCCAGCAGCGCGCGTTCCCCCGGGACACCCTTTCCGGGGGAGCTGTTTTTT
CASSARSPGTPFPGELFF